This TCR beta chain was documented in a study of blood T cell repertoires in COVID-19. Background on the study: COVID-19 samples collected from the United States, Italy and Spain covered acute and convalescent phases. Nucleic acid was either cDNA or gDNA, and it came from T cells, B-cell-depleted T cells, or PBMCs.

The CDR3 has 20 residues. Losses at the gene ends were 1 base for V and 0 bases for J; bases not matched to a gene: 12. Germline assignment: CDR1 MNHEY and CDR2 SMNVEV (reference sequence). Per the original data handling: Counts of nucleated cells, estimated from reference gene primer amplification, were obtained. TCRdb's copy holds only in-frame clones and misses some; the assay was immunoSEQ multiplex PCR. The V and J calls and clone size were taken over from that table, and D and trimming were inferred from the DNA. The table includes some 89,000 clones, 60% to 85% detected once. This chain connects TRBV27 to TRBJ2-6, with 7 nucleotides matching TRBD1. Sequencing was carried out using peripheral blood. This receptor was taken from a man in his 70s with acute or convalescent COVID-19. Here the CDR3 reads CASSLFSRGQPGSGANVLTF. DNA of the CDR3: TGTGCCAGCAGTTTATTTAGTAGGGGACAGCCGGGCTCTGGGGCCAACGTCCTGACTTTC.